The entry that follows covers one TCR beta chain sequence. Its specific antigen is unknown. No base quality values were provided; no much bigger clone lies one nucleotide off. To sequence the TCRbeta CDR3 region, genomic DNA was isolated from the sorted cells. TCRbeta CDR3 regions were sequenced using the immunoSEQ Assay. TCRdb carries this immuneACCESS record with in-frame sequences only. Its versions omit some clonotypes, under half of them owing to an unresolved V gene in the studies checked, with the rest unexplained. In all, the sample holds about 80,000 clones, and roughly 91% of those were seen once. 0.45% to 0.55% of the sample comes from the top ten. This sample is part of a study of OX40 agonist ivuxolimab in advanced cancers. For context, the study as a whole: Ivuxolimab, which targeted the costimulatory receptor OX40 (CD134), was an agonistic, fully human IgG2 monoclonal antibody. The point of sequencing TCRbeta in the periphery was to test whether ivuxolimab changed TCR sequence diversity and drove clonal T-cell expansion. The dose-escalation cohort was 82.7% male with a mean age of approximately 60 years, ranging from about 20 to 80. The paper describes the monotherapy dose-escalation part (N = 52 patients) of the phase I trial of ivuxolimab. Prior anti-PD-1, anti-PD-L1 or anti-CTLA-4 therapy was permitted, and approximately 40% of dose-escalation patients had received checkpoint inhibitors. Three dose-escalation patients achieved partial responses, one with hepatocellular carcinoma and two with cutaneous melanoma. Of the roughly 52 dose-escalation patients, hepatocellular carcinoma was present in approximately 20, melanoma in approximately 15, renal cell carcinoma in 9 and head and neck cancer in 9. Intravenous ivuxolimab was administered to patients every 2 weeks at six dose levels: 0.01, 0.1, 0.3, 1.5, 3 and 10 mg/kg. Overall study results and their limits: Which antigens the clonally expanded peripheral T cells were specific for was not determined. In the 0.1-3.0 mg/kg groups, partial responders had among the lowest normalized peripheral clonal expansion, particularly in CD8+ T cells. After ivuxolimab, more expanded clones were found on average in CD8+ T cells than in CD4+ T cells. At doses of 0.1 to 3.0 mg/kg, clonal expansion of both CD4+ and CD8+ blood T cells was observed from baseline to week 6. Low levels of normalized T-cell clonal expansion were also seen in some patients who did not respond.

Patients with a history of autoimmune disease or receiving systemic immunosuppression were excluded from the trial. Peripheral blood for TCR sequencing was collected from all dose cohorts at baseline, on cycle 4 day 1, and on cycle 7 day 1. The samples were drawn from a first-in-human, open-label, multicenter phase I dose-escalation trial of ivuxolimab. Adults with locally advanced or metastatic melanoma, renal cell, hepatocellular, or head and neck squamous cell carcinoma were enrolled in the trial. Before TCR sequencing, CD4+ T cells and CD8+ T cells were sorted from peripheral blood as separate populations. Sequenced here: CD4+ or CD8+ T cells sorted from blood, sampled in a trial of the OX40 agonist ivuxolimab. The sequence was collected from an adult with an advanced solid tumor such as melanoma, head and neck, liver or kidney cancer.

The DNA is as follows: TGCGCCAGCAGCTTGGGCCACCTCGTAGTGAATGAGCAGTTCTTC. Its protein is CASSLGHLVVNEQFF. The chain employs TRBV5-1 and TRBJ2-1, with no confident D gene call. V is pared back by 0 bases and J by 7 bases, with 14 bases lying between the germline termini. Its CDR3 holds 15 amino acids, cysteine through phenylalanine. Left in the record is the CDR3 DNA by itself, 45 bases read in frame from the first base. From a lookup of the germline V gene, CDR1 and CDR2 are SGHRS and YFSETQ.